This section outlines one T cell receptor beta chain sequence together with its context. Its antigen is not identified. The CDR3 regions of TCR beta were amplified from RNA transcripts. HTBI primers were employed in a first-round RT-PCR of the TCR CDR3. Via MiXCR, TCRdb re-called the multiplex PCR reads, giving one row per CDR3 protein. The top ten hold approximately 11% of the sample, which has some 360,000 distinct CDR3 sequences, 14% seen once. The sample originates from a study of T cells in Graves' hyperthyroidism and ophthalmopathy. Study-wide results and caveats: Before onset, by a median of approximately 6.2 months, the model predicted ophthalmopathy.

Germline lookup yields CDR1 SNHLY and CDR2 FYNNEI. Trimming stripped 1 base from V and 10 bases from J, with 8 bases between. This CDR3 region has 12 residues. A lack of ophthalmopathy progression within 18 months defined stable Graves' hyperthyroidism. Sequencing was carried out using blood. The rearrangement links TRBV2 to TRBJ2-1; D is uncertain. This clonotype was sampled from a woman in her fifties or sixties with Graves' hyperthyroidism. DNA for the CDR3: TGTGCCAGCAGTGAAGATCGAGGCGAGCAGTTCTTC. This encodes CASSEDRGEQFF.